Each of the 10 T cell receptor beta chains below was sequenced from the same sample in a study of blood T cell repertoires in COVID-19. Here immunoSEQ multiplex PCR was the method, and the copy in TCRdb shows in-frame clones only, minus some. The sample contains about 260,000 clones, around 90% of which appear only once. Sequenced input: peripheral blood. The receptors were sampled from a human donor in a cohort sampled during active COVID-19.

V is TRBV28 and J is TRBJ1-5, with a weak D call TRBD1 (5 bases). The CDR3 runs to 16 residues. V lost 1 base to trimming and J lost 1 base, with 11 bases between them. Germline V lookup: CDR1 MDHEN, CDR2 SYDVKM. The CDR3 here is CASSLYGQGSNQPQHF. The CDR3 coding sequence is TGTGCCAGCAGTTTATACGGTCAGGGAAGCAATCAGCCCCAGCATTTT. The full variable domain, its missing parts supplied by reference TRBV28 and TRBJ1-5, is DVKVTQSSRYLVKRTGEKVFLECVQDMDHENMFWYRQDPGLGLRLIYFSYDVKMKEKGDIPEGYSVSREKKERFSLILESASTNQTSMYLCASSLYGQGSNQPQHFGDGTRLSIL.

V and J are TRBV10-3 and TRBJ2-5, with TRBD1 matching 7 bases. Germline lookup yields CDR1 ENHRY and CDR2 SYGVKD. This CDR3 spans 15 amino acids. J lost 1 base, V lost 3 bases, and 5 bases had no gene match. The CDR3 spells CAISDGTAFQETQYF. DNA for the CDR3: TGTGCCATCAGTGATGGGACAGCTTTCCAAGAGACCCAGTACTTC.

The CDR3 protein is CASSFGAGQSSGNTIYF. CDR3 sequence (DNA): TGCGCCAGCAGTTTTGGAGCCGGACAGAGCTCTGGAAACACCATATATTTT. The chain has TRBV5-1 and TRBJ1-3; a possible D gene is TRBD1 (6 bases). The germline V gene has CDR1 SGHRS and CDR2 YFSETQ. V was trimmed by 5 bases and J by 0 bases, leaving 18 bases between them. The CDR3 runs to 17 residues.

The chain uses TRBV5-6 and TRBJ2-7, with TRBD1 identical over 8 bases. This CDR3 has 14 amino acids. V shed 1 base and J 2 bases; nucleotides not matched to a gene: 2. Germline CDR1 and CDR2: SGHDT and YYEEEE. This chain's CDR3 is CASSLTGGTYEQYF. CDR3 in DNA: TGTGCCAGCAGCTTGACAGGGGGTACCTACGAGCAGTACTTC.

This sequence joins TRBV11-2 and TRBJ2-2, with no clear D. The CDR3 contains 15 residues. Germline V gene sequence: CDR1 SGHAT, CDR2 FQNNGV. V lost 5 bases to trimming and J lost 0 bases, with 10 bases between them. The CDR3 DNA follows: TGTGCCAGCAGCCTATTACTCGCGAACACCGGGGAGCTGTTTTTT. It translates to CASSLLLANTGELFF.

Here the CDR3 reads CASSLTDRDYGYTF. The CDR3 bases are TGCGCCAGCAGCCTAACGGACAGGGACTATGGCTACACCTTC. The J gene is TRBJ1-2, the V gene TRBV4-3, with 8 bases identical to TRBD1. The V gene end was trimmed by 4 bases and the J gene end by 3 bases; junction bases not matched to a gene: 4. CDR1 LGHNA and CDR2 YSLEER come from the germline V gene. The CDR3 is 14 amino acids.

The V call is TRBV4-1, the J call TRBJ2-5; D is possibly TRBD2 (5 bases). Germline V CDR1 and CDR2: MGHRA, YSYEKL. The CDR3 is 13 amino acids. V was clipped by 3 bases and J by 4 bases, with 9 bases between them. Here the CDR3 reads CASSQEAGETQYF. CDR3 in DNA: TGCGCCAGCAGCCAGGAGGCTGGAGAGACCCAGTACTTC.

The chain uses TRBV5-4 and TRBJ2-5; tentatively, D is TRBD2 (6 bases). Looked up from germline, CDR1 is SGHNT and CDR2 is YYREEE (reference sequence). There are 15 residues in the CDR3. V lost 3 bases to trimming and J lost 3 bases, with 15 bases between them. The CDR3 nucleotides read TGTGCCAGCAGCTCGGGACTCCCTCGCGAAGAGACCCAGTACTTC. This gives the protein CASSSGLPREETQYF. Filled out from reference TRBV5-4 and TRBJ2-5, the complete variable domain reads ETGVTQSPTHLIKTRGQQVTLRCSSQSGHNTVSWYQQALGQGPQFIFQYYREEENGRGNFPPRFSGLQFPNYSSELNVNALELDDSALYLCASSSGLPREETQYFGPGTRLLVL.

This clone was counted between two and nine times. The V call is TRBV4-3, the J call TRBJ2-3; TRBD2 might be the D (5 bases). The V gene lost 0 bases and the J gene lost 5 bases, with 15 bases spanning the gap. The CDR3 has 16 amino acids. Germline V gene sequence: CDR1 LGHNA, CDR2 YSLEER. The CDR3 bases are TGCGCCAGCAGCCAAGAAGGAGGCGGGCGTAGAGATACGCAGTATTTT. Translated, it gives CASSQEGGGRRDTQYF.

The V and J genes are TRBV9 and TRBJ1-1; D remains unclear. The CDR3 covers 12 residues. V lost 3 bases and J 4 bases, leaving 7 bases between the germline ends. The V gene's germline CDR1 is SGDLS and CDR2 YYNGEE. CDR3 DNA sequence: TGTGCCAGCAGCGGAGCTTCCACTGAAGCTTTCTTT. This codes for CASSGASTEAFF.